The 31 T cell receptor beta chains reported below all come from one sample, sequenced in a study of human T cells and chemical hapten exposure. TCRdb re-called the RACE reads with MiXCR, one entry per CDR3 protein. The data show about 51,000 distinct CDR3 sequences, around 9.4% seen once. Time point of the sample: pre-sensitization, week 0. Treatment here: therapeutic diphenylcyclopropenone sensitization with weekly scalp DPC. The source was whole blood, collected in connection with sensitization to the hapten diphenylcyclopropenone (DPC). These receptors were collected from a woman aged 35 to 49 with alopecia areata. Some clones in this sample may be carry-over from other donors' samples.

This clonotype occurred many times. The chain couples TRBV27 to TRBJ1-3; 7 bases agree with TRBD1. This CDR3 is built from 15 residues. Germline CDR1 is MNHEY and CDR2 is SMNVEV (reference sequence). Germline trimming cut 5 bases from V and 0 bases from J; bases unmatched to any gene: 4. CDR3 amino acids: CASSRTGDSGNTIYF. CDR3 sequence (DNA): TGTGCCAGCAGTCGCACAGGGGACTCTGGAAACACCATATATTTT.

At least ten counts were recorded for this clonotype. The chain recombines TRBV20-1 with TRBJ2-1; a weak D match, TRBD2 (6 bases). V lost 6 bases to trimming and J lost 0 bases, with 12 bases between them. Germline loops: CDR1 DFQATT, CDR2 SNEGSKA (reference sequence). The length of the CDR3 is 14 residues. CDR3 sequence reads: CSAGGRSSYNEQFF. CDR3 bases: TGCAGTGCGGGGGGTCGGAGCTCCTACAATGAGCAGTTCTTC.

This clonotype was seen ten or more times. V is TRBV30 and J is TRBJ1-1; D is ambiguous. V was clipped by 7 bases and J by 1 base, with 13 bases between them. The CDR3 is 13 residues long. Germline CDR1 reads GTSNPN; CDR2 reads SVGIG (reference sequence). CDR3 sequence (DNA): TGTGCCTACCGTAATCGGGGGAACACTGAAGCTTTCTTT. Its translation is CAYRNRGNTEAFF.

At least ten counts were recorded for this clonotype. The V gene is TRBV6-1, the J gene TRBJ1-5, with D unclear. CDR3 size: 14 residues. Trimming stripped 6 bases from V and 3 bases from J, with 12 bases between. Germline values: CDR1 MNHNS, CDR2 SASEGT. The CDR3, as DNA: TGTGCCAGCAGGTTCACAGCAGCCAATCAGCCCCAGCATTTT. It encodes CASRFTAANQPQHF.

At least ten counts were recorded for this clonotype. The V call is TRBV7-8, the J call TRBJ2-7; D is unresolved. The V end was cut by 2 bases, the J end by 1 base, with 18 bases between. Germline V CDR1 and CDR2: SGHVS, FQNEAQ. The CDR3 is 17 residues long. CDR3 sequence reads: CASSLPIMAVPSYEQYF. In DNA form, the CDR3 reads TGTGCCAGCAGCTTACCTATAATGGCAGTACCTTCCTACGAGCAGTACTTC.

In this sample, this clonotype turned up many times. V usage is TRBV5-5 and J usage is TRBJ2-1, with D possibly TRBD1 on 6 matching bases. This CDR3 is built from 15 residues. Per the germline V gene, CDR1 is SGHKS and CDR2 is YYEKEE (reference sequence). Trimming took off 4 bases at V and 2 bases at J, with 13 bases between the two ends. The CDR3 nucleotides read TGTGCCAGCAGCGGGGGCCAGTCTACCTACAATGAGCAGTTCTTC. It codes for CASSGGQSTYNEQFF.

The chain joins TRBV18 to TRBJ2-5, with 9 bases identical to TRBD2. Germline trimming cut 2 bases from V and 5 bases from J; bases unmatched to any gene: 9. The germline V gene has CDR1 KGHSH and CDR2 LQKENI. The length of the CDR3 is 16 residues. CDR3 in DNA: TGTGCCAGCTCACCAGGGACTAGCTCTCCCGGGGAGACCCAGTACTTC. It is translated as CASSPGTSSPGETQYF.

The chain has TRBV5-1 and TRBJ2-3, with TRBD2 matching over 9 bases. The CDR3 length is 16 residues. Trimming took 2 bases from V and 2 from J; bases not matched to a gene: 6. The germline V gene encodes CDR1 SGHRS and CDR2 YFSETQ. The CDR3 region is CASSLDSGGSTDTQYF. The DNA of the CDR3 is TGCGCCAGCAGCTTAGATAGCGGGGGTTCCACAGATACGCAGTATTTT.

This clonotype was seen repeatedly, ten times or more. The genes are TRBV7-9 and TRBJ2-7; the D is unclear. The germline V and J ends were trimmed by 5 bases and 7 bases, with 15 bases remaining between them. The germline gives CDR1 SEHNR, CDR2 FQNEAQ (reference sequence). The CDR3 is 13 amino acids. This CDR3 reads CASSVSSQGEQYF. CDR3 DNA sequence: TGTGCCAGCAGCGTTAGCTCCCAAGGGGAGCAGTACTTC.

There are many counts of this clonotype. V is TRBV7-9 and J is TRBJ2-2, with a weak D call TRBD2 (5 bases). Germline assignment: CDR1 SEHNR and CDR2 FQNEAQ (reference sequence). This CDR3 contains 15 residues. Trimming cost V 5 bases and J 2 bases, with 12 bases left between them. The chain's CDR3 is CASSPYSSNTGELFF. The CDR3 DNA reads as TGTGCCAGCAGCCCCTACTCTAGCAACACCGGGGAGCTGTTTTTT.

In its sample, this clonotype was seen many times. The chain is built from TRBV2 and TRBJ2-7; D may be TRBD1 (6 bases). The CDR3 sequence is 15 residues long. Trimming cost V 6 bases and J 2 bases, with 17 bases left between them. CDR1 and CDR2 from the germline V gene are SNHLY and FYNNEI. The CDR3 DNA sequence: TGTGCCAGCAGCACACAGGGTACTTTTGCCTACGAGCAGTACTTC. Translated: CASSTQGTFAYEQYF.

J is TRBJ1-5 and V is TRBV6-1; perhaps TRBD1 as D (5 bases). The CDR3 consists of 16 residues. V lost 10 bases and J lost 2, with 21 bases in between. Germline CDR1 is MNHNS and CDR2 is SASEGT. The CDR3 spells CAITAGGAFGNQPQHF. DNA of the CDR3: TGTGCCATTACCGCGGGAGGGGCGTTTGGCAATCAGCCCCAGCATTTT.

This clonotype was observed at least ten times. This chain links TRBV20-1 with TRBJ1-2; maybe TRBD1 (6 bases). The CDR3 is made up of 13 amino acids. The V end lost 1 base, the J end lost 2 bases, and 8 bases lay between the germline ends. Germline assignment: CDR1 DFQATT and CDR2 SNEGSKA (reference sequence). The CDR3 sequence: CSARGDRNYGYTF. CDR3 nucleotide sequence: TGCAGTGCTAGAGGTGACAGGAACTATGGCTACACCTTC.

At least ten counts were recorded for this clonotype. The chain employs TRBV29-1 and TRBJ2-5; 7 nucleotides align to TRBD1. This CDR3 has 11 amino acids. CDR1 and CDR2 from the germline V gene are SQVTM and ANQGSEA. V lost 6 bases, J lost 5 bases, and 3 bases stayed unmatched. The CDR3 sequence: CSVRRGETQYF. The CDR3 nucleotides read TGCAGCGTCCGCAGGGGGGAGACCCAGTACTTC.

V and J are TRBV20-1 and TRBJ2-5; weak D call: TRBD2 (5 bases). The CDR3 runs to 13 residues. Between the trimmed V and J ends, which lost 6 bases and 14 bases, there was a span of 25 bases. Looked up from germline, CDR1 is DFQATT and CDR2 is SNEGSKA (reference sequence). This CDR3 is CSASSGGASAAYF. For the CDR3, the DNA is TGCAGTGCCTCCAGCGGTGGAGCCTCCGCCGCCTACTTC.

Note on this clonotype: A much larger clone is a single base away; this may be a read error. The chain has TRBV12-3 or TRBV12-4 and TRBJ2-7; D is unclear. The germline V and J ends were trimmed by 6 bases and 5 bases, with 17 bases remaining between them. This CDR3 is built from 14 residues. The CDR3 region is CASSLMDPRNEQYF. The CDR3 DNA is TGTGCCAGCAGCTTAATGGACCCGAGAAACGAGCAGTACTTC.

In this sample, this clonotype turned up a few times. The CDR3 region is CASSSQGILNGYTF. CDR3 DNA: TGTGCCAGCAGCTCACAGGGAATACTTAATGGCTACACCTTC. This chain links TRBV13 with TRBJ1-2; D is perhaps TRBD1 (6 bases). V lost 4 bases, J lost 6 bases, and 15 bases lay in between. The germline V gene encodes CDR1 PRHDT and CDR2 FYEKMQ (reference sequence). This CDR3 has 14 residues.

At least ten counts were recorded for this clonotype. The chain joins TRBV5-1 to TRBJ1-6, with a weak D call TRBD1 (5 bases). V lost 0 bases to trimming and J lost 9 bases, with 13 bases between them. Germline loops: CDR1 SGHRS, CDR2 YFSETQ. The CDR3 consists of 15 residues. The CDR3 loop reads CASSLDRTGGSPLHF. DNA of the CDR3: TGCGCCAGCAGCTTGGACAGGACGGGCGGTTCACCCCTCCACTTT.

This clonotype was recorded a few times. V gene TRBV15 combines with J gene TRBJ2-1; 8 bases line up with TRBD2. Germline CDR1 LNHNV, CDR2 YYDKDF (reference sequence). This CDR3 contains 13 residues. V lost 2 bases and J lost 8; bases outside the gene matches: 2. The CDR3 bases are TGTGCCACCAGCAGAACTAGCGGACATGAGCAGTTCTTC. Translation: CATSRTSGHEQFF.

This clonotype was picked up a small number of times. V is TRBV6-1 and J is TRBJ2-5; D gene uncertain. This CDR3 is 12 amino acids long. V dropped 0 bases and J dropped 6 bases, with 5 bases sitting between them. Per the germline V gene, CDR1 is MNHNS and CDR2 is SASEGT. CDR3 coding DNA: TGTGCCAGCAGTGAAGCTGCGAAGACCCAGTACTTC. This sequence encodes CASSEAAKTQYF.

This clonotype was seen ten or more times. In DNA, the CDR3 is TGTGCCAGCAGTCAATTAAATACGGGGAACACTGAAGCTTTCTTT. It codes for CASSQLNTGNTEAFF. The V gene is TRBV9, the J gene TRBJ1-1; D is undetermined. The CDR3 length is 15 residues. The ends were cut back, 5 bases at V and 1 base at J, with 15 bases in the middle. From germline, CDR1 is SGDLS and CDR2 YYNGEE.

This clonotype was found many times. The J gene is TRBJ1-6, the V gene TRBV3-1; weak D call: TRBD1 (5 bases). The V gene lost 4 bases and the J gene lost 10 bases, with 17 bases spanning the gap. This CDR3 contains 15 residues. Germline values: CDR1 LGHDT, CDR2 YNNKEL (reference sequence). CDR3 nucleotide sequence: TGTGCCAGCAGCCGGGGGACCCAACCTGGATCACCCCTCCACTTT. Amino acids: CASSRGTQPGSPLHF. Complete variable domain (other parts from reference TRBV3-1 and TRBJ1-6): DTAVSQTPKYLVTQMGNDKSIKCEQNLGHDTMYWYKQDSKKFLKIMFSYNNKELIINETVPNRFSPKSPDKAHLNLHINSLELGDSAVYFCASSRGTQPGSPLHFGNGTRLTVT.

In this sample, this clonotype turned up a few times. V is TRBV20-1 and J is TRBJ2-1; D call uncertain. Per germline, CDR1 DFQATT and CDR2 SNEGSKA (reference sequence). The germline V and J ends were trimmed by 2 bases and 6 bases, with 8 bases remaining between them. The CDR3 runs 12 residues. CDR3 protein: CSARPQVNEQFF. CDR3 DNA sequence: TGCAGTGCTAGACCCCAGGTCAATGAGCAGTTCTTC.

The chain has TRBV20-1 and TRBJ2-2; perhaps TRBD1 as D (5 bases). The V end was cut by 2 bases, the J end by 4 bases, with 14 bases between. The length of the CDR3 is 15 residues. Germline V gene lookup returns CDR1 DFQATT and CDR2 SNEGSKA (reference sequence). The CDR3 DNA follows: TGCAGTGCTAGAAGCCGCAGGGAAGGCACCGGGGAGCTGTTTTTT. This encodes CSARSRREGTGELFF.

This clonotype came up a few times. The chain couples TRBV5-4 to TRBJ1-2; 7 positions agree with TRBD1. With V trimmed by 4 bases and J by 0 bases, 6 bases remained unmatched. The CDR3 covers 15 residues. The germline gives CDR1 SGHNT, CDR2 YYREEE (reference sequence). Here the CDR3 reads CASSPPTGTNYGYTF. DNA for the CDR3: TGTGCCAGCAGCCCGCCGACAGGGACTAACTATGGCTACACCTTC.

This clonotype was recorded many times. The chain combines TRBV29-1 with TRBJ2-5; the D gene is possibly TRBD2 (6 bases). Trimming took off 5 bases at V and 2 bases at J, with 9 bases between the two ends. The CDR3 contains 12 residues. Germline lookup yields CDR1 SQVTM and CDR2 ANQGSEA. This chain's CDR3 is CSVNAGQETQYF. In DNA, the CDR3 is TGCAGCGTTAATGCGGGACAAGAGACCCAGTACTTC.

This clonotype appeared many times. The CDR3 here is CASSRSGVGQTTNEKLFF. For the CDR3, the DNA is TGTGCCAGCAGCCGGTCGGGGGTCGGACAAACAACTAATGAAAAACTGTTTTTT. The chain carries TRBV6-5 and TRBJ1-4, with a weak D call TRBD1 (5 bases). CDR3 size: 18 residues. The germline V gene encodes CDR1 MNHEY and CDR2 SVGAGI. The germline V and J ends were trimmed by 6 bases and 0 bases, with 20 bases remaining between them.

The chain uses TRBV2 and TRBJ2-3; D perhaps matches TRBD2 (6 bases). CDR1 and CDR2 from the germline V gene are SNHLY and FYNNEI. Deletions cut 5 bases from V and 3 bases from J, with 15 bases between. The CDR3 loop spans 15 amino acids. CDR3 protein: CASSQLGDFTDTQYF. The CDR3 DNA follows: TGTGCCAGCAGTCAACTCGGGGACTTTACAGATACGCAGTATTTT.

Ten or more counts support this clonotype. The chain recombines TRBV24-1 with TRBJ2-1, with a weak D call TRBD2 (6 bases). V lost 5 bases and J lost 11, with 15 bases in between. CDR3 length: 13 residues. Germline lookup yields CDR1 KGHDR and CDR2 SFDVKD. The chain's CDR3 is CATSALGGTQQFF. For the CDR3, the DNA is TGTGCCACCAGTGCCCTTGGCGGGACCCAGCAGTTCTTC.

This sequence joins TRBV5-4 and TRBJ2-3; 9 positions agree with TRBD2. The germline CDR1 and CDR2 sequences are SGHNT and YYREEE (reference sequence). CDR3 length equals 16 residues. J gave up 2 bases and V 4 bases, and 8 bases lay outside the gene matches. The CDR3 here is CASSPEPGLATDTQYF. Here the CDR3 DNA reads TGTGCCAGCAGCCCCGAGCCGGGACTAGCCACAGATACGCAGTATTTT.

This clonotype was picked up many times. The chain recombines TRBV7-2 with TRBJ1-1, with TRBD1 matching over 9 bases. After removal of 4 bases from V and 9 bases from J, the junction contained 6 bases not matched to a gene. CDR1 SGHTA and CDR2 FQGNSA come from the germline V gene. The CDR3 loop spans 13 amino acids. The CDR3 loop reads CASSSEGTGKAFF. The CDR3 nucleotides are TGTGCCAGCAGCTCCGAAGGGACAGGGAAAGCTTTCTTT. Combining the CDR3 with reference TRBV7-2 and TRBJ1-1 gives the whole variable domain GAGVSQSPSNKVTEKGKDVELRCDPISGHTALYWYRQSLGQGLEFLIYFQGNSAPDKSGLPSDRFSAERTGGSVSTLTIQRTQQEDSAVYLCASSSEGTGKAFFGQGTRLTVV.